The T cell receptor (beta chain) under discussion was sequenced for a study of OX40 agonist ivuxolimab in advanced cancers. For the study at large: Melanoma, hepatocellular carcinoma, head and neck or renal cell cancer occurred in dose-escalation patients. The study's findings and limits: There was clonal expansion of CD4+ and CD8+ blood T cells by week 6 at 0.1 to 3.0 mg/kg. On average, CD8+ T cells had more expanded clones than CD4+.

TCRdb's copy holds only in-frame clones and misses some; the assay was immunoSEQ multiplex PCR. Of about 77,000 clones listed, roughly 86% are singletons. CDR1 and CDR2 from the germline V gene are MDHEN and SYDVKM. V was pared by 4 bases and J by 2 bases, with 6 bases of the junction left unmatched. The CDR3 loop spans 15 amino acids. Regarding this clone: Antigen unknown.

Here the sequenced sample was CD4+ or CD8+ T cells sorted from blood, taken in a trial of the OX40 agonist ivuxolimab. This clonotype was obtained from an adult with an advanced solid tumor such as melanoma, head and neck, liver or kidney cancer. The chain couples TRBV28 to TRBJ1-2; 8 bases are a match to TRBD1. The CDR3 sequence: CASSSPDRDNYGYTF. In DNA form, the CDR3 reads TGTGCCAGCAGTTCCCCGGACAGGGACAACTATGGCTACACCTTC.